Described below is a single TCR beta chain sequence and its context. What it recognizes is unknown. This entry comes from a study of T cell responses to AZD1222 COVID-19 vaccine. Overall study: Second-dose schedules of about 4 or about 12 weeks were combined. Broader study findings: Baseline seropositivity characterized only a handful of AZD1222 recipients. Recipients of two AZD1222 doses showed rising Spike-specific TCR breadth and depth. The study reported that nearly half of spike-specific TCRs target unmutated variant regions.

Trimming took 3 bases from V and 3 from J; bases not matched to a gene: 2. This CDR3 is built from 13 residues. CDR1 and CDR2 from the germline V gene are MNHEY and SVGAGI. Sequenced by immunoSEQ multiplex PCR; TCRdb stores in-frame clones only, minus some. The table shows approximately 100,000 clones, with about 90% occurring only once. The genes are TRBV6-5 and TRBJ2-7; 7 nucleotides match TRBD1. The clonotype comes from an adult in good health. The source was peripheral blood, collected on day 0 of AZD1222 vaccination. This CDR3 reads CASSYWTGYEQYF. CDR3 nucleotides: TGTGCCAGCAGTTATTGGACAGGCTACGAGCAGTACTTC.